A selection of T cell receptor beta chains follows, all from one sample in a study of molecular identifiers for immune sequencing clone quantification. TCRdb passed the PCR reads through MiXCR, listing each CDR3 protein once. The sample yields roughly 86,000 distinct CDR3 sequences, 19% seen once. Sequenced input: naive CD8+ T cells from blood, with Jurkat cell RNA spiked in. All receptors derive from a human donor in good health. Some libraries in this study had Jurkat cell RNA spiked in. The CDR3 runs from the conserved cysteine through the conserved F or W. The D gene is left open where the match is weak. Clone size is not always given. Where it is, it says once, few, many or a class for expanded clones.

v_gene,d_gene,j_gene,len,abundance,CDR3nt,CDR3aa
TRBV12-3/TRBV12-4,TRBD2,TRBJ2-3,16,NA,TGTGCCAGCAGTTTAAAGGCTAGCGGGATGGCAGATGCGCAGTATTTT,CASSLKASGMADAQYF
TRBV12-3/TRBV12-4,TRBD2,TRBJ2-1,16,many,TGTGCCAGCAGTTTAGTCGTGACTAGCGGGAGCAATGAGCAGTTCTTC,CASSLVVTSGSNEQFF
TRBV20-1,NA,TRBJ2-2,11,many,TGCAGTGCTAGAGAACAGGGGGAGCTGTTTTTT,CSAREQGELFF
TRBV7-6,NA,TRBJ2-1,16,many,TGTGCCAGCAGCTCAACCACCCCCGGCGGAAACAATGAGCAGTTCTTC,CASSSTTPGGNNEQFF
TRBV12-3/TRBV12-4,NA,TRBJ2-7,15,many,TGTGCCAGCAGTGCCCCGGCGTTATCATCCTACGAGCAGTACTTC,CASSAPALSSYEQYF
TRBV28,TRBD2,TRBJ2-7,13,many,TGTGCCAGCAGCCCCGGACTAGACTACGAGCAGTACTTC,CASSPGLDYEQYF
TRBV4-3,TRBD1,TRBJ1-5,15,many,TGCGCCAGCAGCCTCACCAGGGGGGGCAATCAGCCCCAGCATTTT,CASSLTRGGNQPQHF
TRBV24-1,TRBD1,TRBJ2-3,13,many,TGTGCCACCAGCCCGACAGGGTCAGATACGCAGTATTTT,CATSPTGSDTQYF
TRBV19,NA,TRBJ2-5,13,many,TGTGCCAGTAGTATTTGGCAGCAAGAGACCCAGTACTTC,CASSIWQQETQYF
TRBV9,NA,TRBJ2-7,15,many,TGTGCCAGCAGCGTAGGTTTCCAGGGGACCTACGAGCAGTACTTC,CASSVGFQGTYEQYF
TRBV9,NA,TRBJ1-1,13,many,TGTGCCAGCAGCGTAGGGGGGGCCACTGAAGCTTTCTTT,CASSVGGATEAFF
TRBV20-1,TRBD2,TRBJ2-1,14,NA,TGCAGTGCTAGAGAGGTAGCGGGAGGGACAGGGCAGTTCTTC,CSAREVAGGTGQFF
TRBV7-6,TRBD1,TRBJ1-1,15,many,TGTGCCAGCAGCCTTACCTGGACAGGGGGCACTGAAGCTTTCTTT,CASSLTWTGGTEAFF
TRBV7-6,NA,TRBJ2-5,14,many,TGTGCCAGCAGCTCCGGGACCCCCTCGGAGACCCAGTACTTC,CASSSGTPSETQYF
TRBV29-1,NA,TRBJ1-1,11,NA,TGCAGCGTTGAGTTGAGCACCGAAGCTTTCTTT,CSVELSTEAFF
TRBV7-6,NA,TRBJ2-3,12,many,TGTGCCAGCAGCTCTCTCACAGATACGCAGTATTTT,CASSSLTDTQYF
TRBV5-4,NA,TRBJ2-2,15,many,TGTGCCAGCAGCTTGGATAGGGGGAACACCGGGGAGCTGTTTTTT,CASSLDRGNTGELFF
TRBV7-2,TRBD1,TRBJ2-7,15,many,TGTGCCAGCAGCCCTCTGGGACAGGGGCGATACGAGCAGTACTTC,CASSPLGQGRYEQYF
TRBV7-9,TRBD1,TRBJ2-7,15,NA,TGTGCCAGCGGGCCGGCGGACAGGGAAATCAACGAGCAGTACTTC,CASGPADREINEQYF
TRBV20-1,NA,TRBJ2-7,14,many,TGCAGTGCCACGGGGGGCGGGTTCTCCTACGAGCAGTACTTC,CSATGGGFSYEQYF
TRBV14,NA,TRBJ2-1,15,many,TGTGCCAGCAGCCAATTTAGGGGAGCCTACAATGAGCAGTTCTTC,CASSQFRGAYNEQFF
TRBV5-1,NA,TRBJ1-1,13,many,TGCGCCAGCGGTCCCGGGACCTGGGCTGAAGCTTTCTTT,CASGPGTWAEAFF
TRBV9,TRBD2,TRBJ2-7,15,NA,TGTGCCAGCAGCGTAGGAGCGGGGGGGGCCTACGAGCAGTACTTC,CASSVGAGGAYEQYF
TRBV6-5,TRBD1,TRBJ1-2,15,many,TGTGCCAGCAGTTCTCAGGACAGGGGGTACTATGGCTACACCTTC,CASSSQDRGYYGYTF
TRBV14,NA,TRBJ2-7,16,NA,TGTGCCAGCAGCCGTCTTTCGGGAGACCCCGTTCGAGAGCAGTACTTC,CASSRLSGDPVREQYF
TRBV6-6,TRBD2,TRBJ2-1,15,NA,TGTGCCAGTAGTCCCATAGCGGGAGGCAGTGGTGAGCAGTTCTTC,CASSPIAGGSGEQFF
TRBV28,NA,TRBJ2-7,11,many,TGTGCCAGCGGGGATACCTACGAGCAGTACTTC,CASGDTYEQYF
TRBV10-3,TRBD2,TRBJ2-3,20,NA,TGTGCCATCAGTGAGTCTTCTAGCGGAGCCAGACTAGTAAGCACAGATACGCAGTATTTT,CAISESSSGARLVSTDTQYF
TRBV15,TRBD1,TRBJ1-3,16,many,TGTGCCACCAGCAGGGACAGGGGATTCTCTGGAAACACCATATATTTT,CATSRDRGFSGNTIYF
TRBV24-1,NA,TRBJ2-3,13,NA,TGTGCCACCAGGGGGGGCAGCACAGATACGCAGTATTTT,CATRGGSTDTQYF
TRBV5-1,NA,TRBJ2-3,16,many,TGCGCCAGCAGCTTGCAAAGGGGGGCCCCGACAGATACGCAGTATTTT,CASSLQRGAPTDTQYF
TRBV29-1,NA,TRBJ2-7,14,many,TGCAGCGTTTTAGAGGGTAGCGGTTCGGCCGAGCAGTACTTC,CSVLEGSGSAEQYF
TRBV3-2,NA,TRBJ2-3,14,NA,TGTGCCAGGGGAACAGGGGGGGGCACAGATACGCAGTATTTT,CARGTGGGTDTQYF
TRBV12-3/TRBV12-4,TRBD2,TRBJ2-3,15,many,TGTGCCAGCAGTATCGGACTAGCGGGAGAGGATACGCAGTATTTT,CASSIGLAGEDTQYF
TRBV7-2,TRBD2,TRBJ2-7,13,many,TGTGCCAGCAATAGCGGGAGTGACTACGAGCAGTACTTC,CASNSGSDYEQYF
TRBV4-3,NA,TRBJ2-2,14,many,TGCGCCAGCAGCCAAGCCCATAACACCGGGGAGCTGTTTTTT,CASSQAHNTGELFF
TRBV6-6,TRBD2,TRBJ2-5,16,many,TGTGCCAGCAGTACGCCGGGACTAGCGGTCCAAGAGACCCAGTACTTC,CASSTPGLAVQETQYF
TRBV4-3,NA,TRBJ2-7,16,many,TGCGCCAGCAAGGCGTCGCTTGACAGTTCTGGCGACGAGCAGTACTTC,CASKASLDSSGDEQYF
TRBV6-2/TRBV6-3,TRBD1,TRBJ2-7,18,NA,TGTGCCAGCAGTTACCCCGTTGGACAGGGGGCGAAACCCTACGAGCAGTACTTC,CASSYPVGQGAKPYEQYF
TRBV4-3,NA,TRBJ1-1,15,NA,TGCGCCAGCAGCCAAGGCCGGGGGCTGAACACTGAAGCTTTCTTT,CASSQGRGLNTEAFF
TRBV5-6,NA,TRBJ2-2,15,many,TGTGCCAGCAGCTTTGCCCCTGACATCGCCGGGGAGCTGTTTTTT,CASSFAPDIAGELFF
TRBV12-3/TRBV12-4,TRBD2,TRBJ2-1,15,many,TGTGCCAGCACCGGAAGCGGGGCTACCTACAATGAGCAGTTCTTC,CASTGSGATYNEQFF
TRBV28,TRBD1,TRBJ1-4,16,many,TGTGCCAGCAGTGGGACAGTGGGTACCACTAATGAAAAACTGTTTTTT,CASSGTVGTTNEKLFF
TRBV10-3,NA,TRBJ2-7,13,NA,TGTGCCTCGGCGGGACAGTCATCCTACGAGCAGTACTTC,CASAGQSSYEQYF
TRBV7-9,NA,TRBJ2-7,13,many,TGTGCCAGCAGCCCACTTCCTGGCTACGAGCAGTACTTC,CASSPLPGYEQYF
TRBV19,TRBD1,TRBJ1-5,15,NA,TGTGTCAGTAGTGCGGGACAGGGGAGTGATCAGCCCCAGCATTTT,CVSSAGQGSDQPQHF
TRBV7-6,TRBD2,TRBJ2-3,16,many,TGTGCCAGCAGCCAGACAGTAGCGGGAGTGTCAGATACGCAGTATTTT,CASSQTVAGVSDTQYF
TRBV7-9,NA,TRBJ2-7,14,few,TGTGCCAGCAGCTCTCCTCTCGACTTCTACGAGCAGTACTTC,CASSSPLDFYEQYF
TRBV12-3/TRBV12-4,TRBD2,TRBJ2-3,16,many,TGTGCCAGCAGTATCCTCGGGGGGGGGGAAACAGATACGCAGTATTTT,CASSILGGGETDTQYF
TRBV5-1,NA,TRBJ2-7,15,many,TGCGCCAGCAGCTTGGTATTCGGGGGCTCCTACGAGCAGTACTTC,CASSLVFGGSYEQYF
TRBV6-2/TRBV6-3,TRBD2,TRBJ2-5,18,many,TGTGCCAGCAGTTACTCTGAAGCTAGCGGGGGGTACCAAGAGACCCAGTACTTC,CASSYSEASGGYQETQYF
TRBV13,NA,TRBJ2-6,18,many,TGTGCCAGCTACAAATCAGGACAGGGAGGGTTTGGGGCCAACGTCCTGACTTTC,CASYKSGQGGFGANVLTF
TRBV5-3,NA,TRBJ1-1,15,NA,TGTGCCAGCAGCTTGGCCGGCAGTTGGGGCACTGAAGCTTTCTTT,CASSLAGSWGTEAFF
TRBV19,NA,TRBJ1-4,14,NA,TGTGCCAGTAGAGGATTTACAACTAATGAAAAACTGTTTTTT,CASRGFTTNEKLFF